A single sample gave rise to the 18 T cell receptor beta chains below, sequenced in a study of blood T cell repertoires in COVID-19. Generated by immunoSEQ multiplex PCR, the TCRdb table keeps only in-frame clones and is missing some. Here the sample spans approximately 190,000 clones, about 80% being singletons. The specimen sequenced was peripheral blood. These receptors all stem from a man between 60 and 75 years old with acute or convalescent COVID-19.

The rearrangement uses TRBV27 and TRBJ2-1; D is perhaps TRBD2 (6 bases). CDR3 size: 16 residues. CDR1 and CDR2 from the germline V gene are MNHEY and SMNVEV (reference sequence). Trimming removed 3 bases from V and 0 bases from J, with 12 bases in between. This CDR3 reads CASSFRSGHSYNEQFF. DNA of the CDR3: TGTGCCAGCAGTTTCCGAAGCGGGCACTCCTACAATGAGCAGTTCTTC.

The chain carries TRBV6-6 and TRBJ2-1; 9 positions agree with TRBD2. V was clipped by 0 bases and J by 5 bases; unmatched bases: 2. CDR3 size: 15 residues. Germline V CDR1 and CDR2: MNHNY, SVGAGI (reference sequence). The CDR3 spells CASSYSTSGNNEQFF. In DNA form, the CDR3 reads TGTGCCAGCAGTTACTCGACTAGCGGAAACAATGAGCAGTTCTTC.

This clone turned up a few times. V is TRBV10-3 and J is TRBJ1-5; D may be TRBD1 (5 bases). Trimming took 6 bases from V and 2 from J, leaving 11 bases between them. The CDR3 length is 14 residues. Germline V CDR1 and CDR2: ENHRY, SYGVKD. The CDR3 loop is CAIRASTGNQPQHF. In nucleotides, the CDR3 is TGTGCCATCAGGGCTTCGACAGGCAATCAGCCCCAGCATTTT.

This chain uses TRBV7-6 with TRBJ1-1, with D perhaps matching TRBD1 (6 bases). This CDR3 is built from 16 residues. Per germline, CDR1 SGHVS and CDR2 FNYEAQ. V lost 5 bases, J lost 5 bases, and 21 bases lay in between. The CDR3 nucleotides read TGTGCCAGCAGCCCCTCCCGGACAGTCAGGGAAACTGAAGCTTTCTTT. Its translation: CASSPSRTVRETEAFF. The full variable domain, in which reference TRBV7-6 and TRBJ1-1 provide the parts outside the CDR3, is GAGVSQSPRYKVTKRGQDVALRCDPISGHVSLYWYRQALGQGPEFLTYFNYEAQQDKSGLPNDRFSAERPEGSISTLTIQRTEQRDSAMYRCASSPSRTVRETEAFFGQGTRLTVV.

This chain uses TRBV18 with TRBJ1-3; 8 nucleotides align to TRBD1. V dropped 1 base and J dropped 3; count of bases not matched to a gene: 2. Germline V gives CDR1 KGHSH, CDR2 LQKENI. The CDR3 consists of 15 residues. The DNA for the CDR3 is TGTGCCAGCTCACCACAAACAGGGGGTGGAAACACCATATATTTT. Translating gives CASSPQTGGGNTIYF.

The chain combines TRBV27 with TRBJ1-5; TRBD1 matches 12 bases. The CDR3 consists of 16 residues. Trimming at V came to 7 bases and at J to 4 bases, leaving 8 bases not matched to a gene. Germline lookup yields CDR1 MNHEY and CDR2 SMNVEV (reference sequence). The CDR3: CASKKGQGAFNQPQHF. The CDR3 DNA reads TGTGCCAGCAAAAAGGGACAGGGGGCCTTTAATCAGCCCCAGCATTTT.

For the CDR3, the DNA is TGCGCCAGCAGCTTGGGTTGGGCGGGAGAAGTTCCGGATACGCAGTATTTT. Its protein is CASSLGWAGEVPDTQYF. This chain uses TRBV5-1 with TRBJ2-3, with 7 positions matching TRBD2. The CDR3 covers 17 residues. The trim removed 0 bases at V and 6 bases at J, leaving 13 bases unmatched. CDR1 and CDR2 (germline): SGHRS, YFSETQ.

This chain joins TRBV2 and TRBJ2-7, with D unresolved. Germline CDR1 reads SNHLY; CDR2 reads FYNNEI. V was shortened by 1 base and J by 10 bases, with 17 bases between the two germline ends. This CDR3 is 14 amino acids long. As DNA, the CDR3 is TGTGCCAGCAGTGAAGAGTCGGGTTGGCGGCCCCAGTACTTC. Its protein product is CASSEESGWRPQYF. Complete variable domain (other parts from reference TRBV2 and TRBJ2-7): EPEVTQTPSHQVTQMGQEVILRCVPISNHLYFYWYRQILGQKVEFLVSFYNNEISEKSEIFDDQFSVERPDGSNFTLKIRSTKLEDSAMYFCASSEESGWRPQYFGPGTRLTVT.

The chain couples TRBV12-2 to TRBJ1-1; the D segment call TRBD1 is taken from the table without a DNA check. TRBV12-2 is designated a pseudogene. This CDR3 spans 19 amino acids. CDR3 bases: TGTGCAAGTCGCCGAAGGACAGGGGCGGAGAGACATACGGACACTGAAGCTTTCTTT. Translation gives CASRRRTGAERHTDTEAFF.

This chain links TRBV19 with TRBJ2-3; D is possibly TRBD2 (6 bases). The V and J ends lost 7 bases and 3 bases respectively, with 11 bases between them. The CDR3 contains 13 residues. Germline V gives CDR1 LNHDA, CDR2 SQIVND (reference sequence). The CDR3 region has the DNA TGTGCCAGTATCGGGCGGGGAACAGATACGCAGTATTTT. It codes for CASIGRGTDTQYF.

The V and J genes are TRBV6-5 and TRBJ2-1, with 9 bases aligning to TRBD1. The CDR3 runs 16 residues. V was pared by 2 bases and J by 6 bases, with 8 bases of the junction left unmatched. Per the germline V gene, CDR1 is MNHEY and CDR2 is SVGAGI. This chain's CDR3 is CASSYRTGTGFNEQFF. The CDR3 DNA reads as TGTGCCAGCAGTTACCGCACCGGGACAGGGTTCAATGAGCAGTTCTTC.

The chain carries TRBV2 and TRBJ2-2, with TRBD1 as a possible D gene (5 bases). Trimming pared 3 bases from V and 9 bases from J, leaving 5 bases between. Germline loops: CDR1 SNHLY, CDR2 FYNNEI. The CDR3 extends over 11 amino acids. The CDR3 DNA is TGTGCCAGCAGTGAGGGGCGGGAGCTGTTTTTT. It is translated as CASSEGRELFF. Based on the CDR3 plus reference TRBV2 and TRBJ2-2, the full variable domain is EPEVTQTPSHQVTQMGQEVILRCVPISNHLYFYWYRQILGQKVEFLVSFYNNEISEKSEIFDDQFSVERPDGSNFTLKIRSTKLEDSAMYFCASSEGRELFFGEGSRLTVL.

The chain links TRBV7-6 to TRBJ2-7, with TRBD2 identical over 8 bases. This CDR3 has 14 residues. Per the germline V gene, CDR1 is SGHVS and CDR2 is FNYEAQ. The V and J ends lost 3 bases and 3 bases, in that order; junction bases with no gene match: 4. The CDR3 DNA reads TGTGCCAGCAGCTTTAGCGGGGTTTACTACGAGCAGTACTTC. This gives the protein CASSFSGVYYEQYF.

This clone was recorded a few times. V is TRBV28 and J is TRBJ1-1; D is possibly TRBD1 (6 bases). V lost 8 bases and J 11 bases, leaving 21 bases between the germline ends. This CDR3 is built from 13 residues. The germline V gene encodes CDR1 MDHEN and CDR2 SYDVKM. The CDR3 region is CASGSWGRGTAFF. In DNA, the CDR3 is TGTGCCAGCGGATCTTGGGGGCGCGGTACGGCTTTCTTT.

The rearrangement links TRBV20-1 to TRBJ2-3; tentatively, D is TRBD2 (8 bases). The CDR3 length is 14 residues. From germline, CDR1 is DFQATT and CDR2 SNEGSKA (reference sequence). V lost 6 bases and J lost 9, with 22 bases in between. In nucleotides, the CDR3 is TGCAGTGCGAGTCCGGGACAGCGGGGGATGACGCAGTATTTT. Translated, it gives CSASPGQRGMTQYF.

As concerns this clone: The same CDR3 is also encoded by other DNA sequences in this sample. The rearrangement joins TRBV6-5 to TRBJ2-2, with D possibly being TRBD1 (5 bases). The CDR3 contains 13 residues. Germline assignment: CDR1 MNHEY and CDR2 SVGAGI. Trimming pared 8 bases from V and 1 base from J, leaving 8 bases between. The CDR3: CASDRGNTGELFF. CDR3 sequence (DNA): TGTGCCAGCGATAGGGGGAACACCGGGGAGCTGTTTTTT.

The chain couples TRBV29-1 to TRBJ2-3; TRBD2 matches 7 bases. V lost 3 bases to trimming and J lost 4 bases; unmatched junction nucleotides: 4. This CDR3 comprises 13 residues. CDR1 and CDR2 from the germline V gene are SQVTM and ANQGSEA. In DNA form, the CDR3 reads TGCAGCGTTGAGACTAGCATGGCAGATACGCAGTATTTT. This encodes CSVETSMADTQYF.

The gene calls are TRBV6-5 and TRBJ2-5, with a weak D call TRBD2 (6 bases). The V and J ends lost 7 bases and 2 bases respectively, with 11 bases between them. Germline-derived CDR1 and CDR2 are MNHEY and SVGAGI. CDR3 length: 13 amino acids. The CDR3 loop is CASTTRGQETQYF. CDR3 coding DNA: TGTGCCAGCACGACTAGAGGGCAAGAGACCCAGTACTTC.